The present entry profiles one T cell receptor beta chain with its context. The entry originates in a study of blood T cell repertoires in COVID-19. Study-wide context: Whether acute or convalescent, the COVID-19 samples came from the United States, Italy and Spain.

The data were produced by immunoSEQ multiplex PCR, yet TCRdb's version contains in-frame clones alone and is incomplete. This table has 100,000 to 110,000 clones, approximately 87% appearing once. The germline V gene has CDR1 MNHEY and CDR2 SMNVEV (reference sequence). Trimming removed 3 bases from V and 6 bases from J, with 6 bases in between. This CDR3 comprises 12 residues. Sample: peripheral blood. This receptor was taken from a human donor in a cohort sampled during active COVID-19. This chain links TRBV27 with TRBJ2-1, with D possibly being TRBD1 (5 bases). The CDR3 nucleotides read TGTGCCAGCAGTTTTCAGGGCAATGAGCAGTTCTTC. Translation gives CASSFQGNEQFF.